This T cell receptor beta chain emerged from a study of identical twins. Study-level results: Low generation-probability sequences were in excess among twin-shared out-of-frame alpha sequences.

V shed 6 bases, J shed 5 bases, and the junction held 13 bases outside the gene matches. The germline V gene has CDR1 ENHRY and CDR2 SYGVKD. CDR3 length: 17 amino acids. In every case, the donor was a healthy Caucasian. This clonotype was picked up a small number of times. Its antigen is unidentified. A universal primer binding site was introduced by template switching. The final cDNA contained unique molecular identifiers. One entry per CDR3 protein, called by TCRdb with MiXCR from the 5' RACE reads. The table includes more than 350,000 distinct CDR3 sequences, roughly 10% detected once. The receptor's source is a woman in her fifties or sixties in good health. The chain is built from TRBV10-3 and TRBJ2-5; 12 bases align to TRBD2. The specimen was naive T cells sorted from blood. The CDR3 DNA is TGTGCCATCAGGCCCGGACTAGCGGGGATATCCGGGGAGACCCAGTACTTC. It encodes CAIRPGLAGISGETQYF.